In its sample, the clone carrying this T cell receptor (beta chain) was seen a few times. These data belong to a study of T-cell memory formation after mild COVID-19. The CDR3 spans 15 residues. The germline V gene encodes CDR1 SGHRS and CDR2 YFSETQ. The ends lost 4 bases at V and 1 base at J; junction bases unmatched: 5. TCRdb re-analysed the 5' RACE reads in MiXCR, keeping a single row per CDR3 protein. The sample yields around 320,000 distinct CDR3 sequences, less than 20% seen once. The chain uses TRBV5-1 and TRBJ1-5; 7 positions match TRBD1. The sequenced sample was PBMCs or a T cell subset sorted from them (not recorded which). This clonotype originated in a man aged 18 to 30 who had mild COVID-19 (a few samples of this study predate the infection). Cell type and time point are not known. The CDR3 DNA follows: TGCGCCAGCAGCCCAGGGACAGAAAGCAATCAGCCCCAGCATTTT. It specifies CASSPGTESNQPQHF.